Below, one T cell receptor beta chain is given with its context. Its antigen is currently unknown. The data derive from a study of T cell clonotyping in hematopoietic cell transplantation. General study results and limits: CD4 and CD8 repertoire contributions could not be separated without sorting.

Profiling relied on immunoSEQ multiplex PCR, and the TCRdb table lists in-frame clones only, not all of them. This sample has 69,000 or so clones; around 94% occur once, and the top ten carry roughly 1.7%. The germline gives CDR1 MNHEY, CDR2 SVGAGI. The CDR3 runs 14 residues. V shed 6 bases and J 3 bases; nucleotides not matched to a gene: 3. The sequenced sample was peripheral blood mononuclear cells. This clonotype originated in a man aged 50-60 years in good health. Some clones in this sample may be carry-over from other donors' samples. This chain joins TRBV6-5 and TRBJ2-7; 12 bases map to TRBD2. CDR3 in amino acids: CASSRTSGDYEQYF. In nucleotides, the CDR3 is TGTGCCAGCAGCCGGACTAGCGGGGACTACGAGCAGTACTTC.